Described below is a single TCR beta chain sequence and its context. Antigen specificity is unknown. This sample is part of a study of molecular identifiers for immune sequencing clone quantification. Bulk TCR library preparation followed previously described methods with listed TCR primers. MiXCR, run by TCRdb on the PCR reads, gives a single entry per CDR3 protein. In the table there are some 580,000 distinct CDR3 sequences, 25% of which are singletons. A CD8+CD4-CCR7+CD45RA+ phenotype served as the sorting definition for naive CD8 T cells. CDR1 and CDR2 from the germline V gene are MDHEN and SYDVKM. J was trimmed by 3 bases and V by 7 bases; bases with no gene match: 15. The CDR3 is made up of 17 amino acids. Points from the study as a whole: The sizes of highly expanded clones could be underestimated when identical TCR molecules share a barcode. Beyond 20 RNA copies, clones held over 98% of effector molecules, compared with under 1% in naive cells.

The sample consisted of naive CD8+ T cells from blood, with Jurkat cell RNA spiked in. Subset defined: FACS-sorted CD8+CD4-CCR7+CD45RA+ naive T cells. The J gene is TRBJ2-7, the V gene TRBV28, with TRBD1 identical over 10 bases. The clonotype originates from a human donor in good health. Some libraries in this study had Jurkat cell RNA spiked in. CDR3 in DNA: TGTGCCAGCAATCCGGGACAGGGGTTTAATTATGGCTACGAGCAGTACTTC. Protein product: CASNPGQGFNYGYEQYF. The full variable domain, completed using reference TRBV28 and TRBJ2-7, is DVKVTQSSRYLVKRTGEKVFLECVQDMDHENMFWYRQDPGLGLRLIYFSYDVKMKEKGDIPEGYSVSREKKERFSLILESASTNQTSMYLCASNPGQGFNYGYEQYFGPGTRLTVT.